These T cell receptor beta chains were read from a single sample in a study of CD8+CD57+ T cells in acquired aplastic anemia. TCRdb processed the reads anew with MiXCR; each CDR3 protein has one entry. The sample comprises 200,000 to 250,000 distinct CDR3 sequences, over 55% of which are singletons, and 25% to 30% rests with the top ten. Sequencing input: sorted CD4+, CD8+, or CD8+CD57+ T cells (not recorded which) from PBMCs. The receptors stem from a human donor in good health. Each CDR3 is given with its conserved first and last residue. The D gene is left open where the match is weak. Some rows mark clone size as missing; the rest say once, few, many or name a class of expanded clone.

DNA,CDR3,J,size,D,V
TGTGCCAGCACGGGGACAGGGAAGAACGAGCAGTACTTC,CASTGTGKNEQYF,TRBJ2-7,many,TRBD1,TRBV5-8
TGTGCCAGCAGTGACGAACTAGCGGCAATGGGCTTC,CASSDELAAMGF,TRBJ2-1,-,TRBD2,TRBV2
TGTGCCATCAGTGGGACAACAGCGAACACTGAAGCTTTCTTT,CAISGTTANTEAFF,TRBJ1-1,-,-,TRBV10-3
TGCGCCAGCAGCCAAGAACAGACAGAATATAATTCACCCCTCCACTTT,CASSQEQTEYNSPLHF,TRBJ1-6,once,-,TRBV4-1
TGTGCCAGCAGTCCAGGGTTTGGCACAGATACGCAGTATTTT,CASSPGFGTDTQYF,TRBJ2-3,many,-,TRBV6-4
TGTGCCACCAGTGGGATGAGGACTGCTAGCACAGATACGCAGTATTTT,CATSGMRTASTDTQYF,TRBJ2-3,-,-,TRBV24-1
TGCAGTGCTAGAGTCCCAGGGGTAGCGAACACTGAAGCTTTCTTT,CSARVPGVANTEAFF,TRBJ1-1,-,-,TRBV20-1
TGTGCCACCAGTGACATTGGTGGCTACACCTTC,CATSDIGGYTF,TRBJ1-2,few,-,TRBV24-1
TGCAGTGCTAGGGACAGCTCCTACGAGCAGTACTTC,CSARDSSYEQYF,TRBJ2-7,many,-,TRBV20-1
TGCAGTGCAGCGTGGCTAGCGAACGATATAGCCAAAAACATTCAGTACTTC,CSAAWLANDIAKNIQYF,TRBJ2-4,-,-,TRBV20-1
TGTGCCAGCAGCACCCGGGGACAGGGGAATGGCAATGAGCAGTTCTTC,CASSTRGQGNGNEQFF,TRBJ2-1,many,TRBD1,TRBV7-9
TGTGCCACCAGCCAACCCAGAGCGGGAGTAAGGGAGACCCAGTACTTC,CATSQPRAGVRETQYF,TRBJ2-5,once,TRBD2,TRBV24-1
TGTGCCAGCAGCTTGGAAGCGGCAATTAACACTGAAGCTTTCTTT,CASSLEAAINTEAFF,TRBJ1-1,-,-,TRBV5-8
TGTGCCAGCAGCGACCAGGCATTCGGGCCTAACTCTGGAAACACCATATATTTT,CASSDQAFGPNSGNTIYF,TRBJ1-3,many,-,TRBV9
TGTGCCAGCAGTGAACCAGCGGGGAAACAAGAGACCCAGTACTTC,CASSEPAGKQETQYF,TRBJ2-5,few,TRBD2,TRBV25-1
TGTGCCAGCAGTTACTCCGGGACAGGGACGATGAACACTGAAGCTTTCTTT,CASSYSGTGTMNTEAFF,TRBJ1-1,-,TRBD1,TRBV7-9
TGTGCCATCAGGGCAGCCCCGCAGGCCCTTGAAGCTTTCTTT,CAIRAAPQALEAFF,TRBJ1-1,-,-,TRBV10-3
TGTGCCATCTTCGGCGGTGGGAACACTGAAGCTTTCTTT,CAIFGGGNTEAFF,TRBJ1-1,-,-,TRBV10-3
TGCAATGCTTCCGACGGGGCAGAGAACTCCCACGAGCAGTACTTC,CNASDGAENSHEQYF,TRBJ2-7,-,-,TRBV20-1
TGTGCCACCAGTGATGCCCCGGGGAACTATGGCTACACCTTC,CATSDAPGNYGYTF,TRBJ1-2,once,-,TRBV24-1
TGCAGTGCTACCTACGGACAGGGGTCAGACAATGAGCAGTTCTTC,CSATYGQGSDNEQFF,TRBJ2-1,few,TRBD1,TRBV20-1
TGTGCCAGCAGCTTGGTGGACAACTCTGGCACAGATACGCAGTATTTT,CASSLVDNSGTDTQYF,TRBJ2-3,-,-,TRBV7-9
TGTGCCAGCAGCTTAGCGGGATGGGACCAAGAGACCCAGTACTTC,CASSLAGWDQETQYF,TRBJ2-5,-,-,TRBV7-3
TGTGCCACCAGCAGAGGGGCAGGGGGGAATCAGCCCCAGCATTTT,CATSRGAGGNQPQHF,TRBJ1-5,-,TRBD1,TRBV15
TGTGCCAGCAGCGCTACCGGGACAGGTATATACAATGAGCAGTTCTTC,CASSATGTGIYNEQFF,TRBJ2-1,-,TRBD1,TRBV7-3
TGCGCCAGCAGCCCCCCCGGGACTAGCGGGAGCGACAATGAGCAGTATTTT,CASSPPGTSGSDNEQYF,TRBJ2-3,-,TRBD2,TRBV5-1
TGTGCCAGCAGCTCCTCCGGACTAGCGGGGGAAGAGACCCAGTACTTC,CASSSSGLAGEETQYF,TRBJ2-5,-,TRBD2,TRBV5-4
TGTGCCAGCAGCGAAACTAGCGGGGTTTACAATGAGCAGTTCTTC,CASSETSGVYNEQFF,TRBJ2-1,-,TRBD2,TRBV11-2
TGTGCCAGCATCCCCACTCGGGCGGATATCCTCTCCTACAATGAGCAGTTCTTC,CASIPTRADILSYNEQFF,TRBJ2-1,many,-,TRBV6-1
TGTGCCAGCAGCGGACCTAATATGGCAGATACGCAGTATTTT,CASSGPNMADTQYF,TRBJ2-3,many,-,TRBV9
TGTGCCAGTAGTAAAACCGGGACCGCCGGAGGTTCACCCCTCCACTTT,CASSKTGTAGGSPLHF,TRBJ1-6,once,-,TRBV19
TGTGCCAGTTTAGCGGGGGTCTACAATGAGCAGTTCTTC,CASLAGVYNEQFF,TRBJ2-1,-,TRBD2,TRBV7-2
TGTGCCAGCAGGAGACAGGGCACTAATGAAAAACTGTTTTTT,CASRRQGTNEKLFF,TRBJ1-4,-,TRBD1,TRBV2
TGTGCCAGCTCACCAGAGGGATGGAGCAATCAGCCCCAGCATTTT,CASSPEGWSNQPQHF,TRBJ1-5,many,-,TRBV18
TGTGCTAGTGGATCCTCTCAGGAGAGTGACGAGCAGTACTTC,CASGSSQESDEQYF,TRBJ2-7,-,-,TRBV7-8
TGTGCCAGCAGTTTGGCGGGGTTTATTTCCTACGAGCAGTACTTC,CASSLAGFISYEQYF,TRBJ2-7,few,-,TRBV27
TGTGCCATCAGACCACTAGCCAGTGGGGACACCGGGGAGCTGTTTTTT,CAIRPLASGDTGELFF,TRBJ2-2,-,-,TRBV10-3
TGCAGTGCTAGAGATTGGGACGCGCCCTACAATGAGCAGTTCTTC,CSARDWDAPYNEQFF,TRBJ2-1,many,-,TRBV20-1
TGTGCCAGCACCTCTAGGGGACCTCGATACGAGCAGTACTTC,CASTSRGPRYEQYF,TRBJ2-7,-,-,TRBV6-5
TGTGCCAGCCGGAGGGGGGAATGGGGGGAGCTGTTTTTT,CASRRGEWGELFF,TRBJ2-2,few,-,TRBV6-2/TRBV6-3
TGTGCCATCAGTGAGTCCCGGACAGGGGAGTTTGGGTCACCCCTCCACTTT,CAISESRTGEFGSPLHF,TRBJ1-6,-,TRBD1,TRBV10-3
TGTGCCAGCAGTGCGGGACAGATCGCAGATACGCAGTATTTT,CASSAGQIADTQYF,TRBJ2-3,-,-,TRBV27
TGCGCCAGCAGCTTTAGCGGGGGATACGAGCAGTACTTC,CASSFSGGYEQYF,TRBJ2-7,-,TRBD2,TRBV5-1
TGTGCCAGCAGTTTCGAACACAATCAGCCCCAGCATTTT,CASSFEHNQPQHF,TRBJ1-5,few,-,TRBV12-3/TRBV12-4